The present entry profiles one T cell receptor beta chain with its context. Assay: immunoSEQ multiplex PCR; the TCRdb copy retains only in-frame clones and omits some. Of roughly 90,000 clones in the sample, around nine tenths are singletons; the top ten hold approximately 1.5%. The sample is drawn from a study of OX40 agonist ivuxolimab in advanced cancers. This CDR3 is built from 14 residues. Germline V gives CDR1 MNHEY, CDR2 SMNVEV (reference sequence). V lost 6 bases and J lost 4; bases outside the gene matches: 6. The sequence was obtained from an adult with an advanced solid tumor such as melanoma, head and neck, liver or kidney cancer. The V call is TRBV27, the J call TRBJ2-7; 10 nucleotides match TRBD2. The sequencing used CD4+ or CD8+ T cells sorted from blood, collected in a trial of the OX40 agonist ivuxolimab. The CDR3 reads CASRRSGGLYEQYF. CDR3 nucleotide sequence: TGTGCCAGCAGACGTAGCGGGGGGCTGTACGAGCAGTACTTC.